This TCR beta chain was obtained from a study of glioma-infiltrating T cells. Broader study findings: Non-neoplastic patients had below-expected tissue-blood divergence, while all gliomas exceeded expectation. CDR3 overlap between tissue and blood was very small.

Regarding this clonotype: As yet, its antigen is unknown. This may stem from a read error, because a much larger clone lies one nucleotide away.

Amplification of TCR alpha and beta CDR3 regions from RNA used iRepertoire nested multiplex PCR. Tissue mRNA or PBMC total RNA, roughly 85-450 ng, went into one-step reverse transcription and amplification. One entry per CDR3 protein, called by TCRdb with MiXCR from the multiplex PCR reads. The sample contains some 120,000 distinct CDR3 sequences, more than 20% of which appear only once. This CDR3 has 16 amino acids. CDR1 and CDR2 (germline): SEHNR, FQNEAQ (reference sequence). The germline V and J ends were trimmed by 3 bases and 0 bases, with 12 bases remaining between them. The gene calls are TRBV7-9 and TRBJ2-1; weak D call: TRBD1 (5 bases). This TCR was sampled from a human donor with low-grade glioma or glioblastoma, undergoing nonglioma brain surgery, or in good health (not recorded which). Sequencing was carried out using glioma tissue, nonneoplastic brain tissue, or PBMCs (not recorded which). The CDR3 sequence is CASSFTSTASYNEQFF. CDR3 in DNA: TGTGCCAGCAGCTTTACCTCGACAGCCTCCTACAATGAGCAGTTCTTC.